This T cell receptor (beta chain) was identified during a study of lymphopenia after photon versus proton radiotherapy. Profiled with immunoSEQ multiplex PCR; TCRdb holds only in-frame clones, not every one. The sample holds some 44,000 clones, around 86% seen once. The germline CDR1 and CDR2 sequences are SGHTA and FQGNSA. The CDR3 has 14 amino acids. The junction had 1 base not matched to a gene; V was cut back by 5 bases and J by 0 bases. This chain links TRBV7-2 with TRBJ2-7, with TRBD2 matching 10 bases. The specimen was peripheral blood, collected from a patient treated with proton-based radiotherapy. This receptor was obtained from a woman aged 70-85 years with pancreatic cancer. CDR3 coding DNA: TGTGCCAGCAGCACTAGCGGGACCTCCTACGAGCAGTACTTC. Protein sequence: CASSTSGTSYEQYF.